Below, one T cell receptor beta chain is given with its context. This sample is part of a study of blood T cell repertoires in COVID-19. Across the whole study: Donors in the United States, Italy and Spain gave samples during acute or convalescent COVID-19.

Clones were read by immunoSEQ multiplex PCR, and TCRdb kept only the in-frame ones, dropping some. This sample has some 270,000 clones, with around 88% found just once. The sequence was obtained from a woman older than 75 with COVID-19, enrolled during active disease. The sample comprised peripheral blood.

The CDR3 DNA sequence: TGTGCCAGCAGCACCGCCTCTGGACAGGGAATTTGGGGCTACACCTTC. Protein: CASSTASGQGIWGYTF. This chain connects TRBV5-4 to TRBJ1-2, with 8 bases fitting TRBD1. The CDR3 is made up of 16 amino acids. Losses at the gene ends were 4 bases for V and 8 bases for J; bases not matched to a gene: 16. The germline V gene has CDR1 SGHNT and CDR2 YYREEE (reference sequence). Full variable domain (missing parts from reference TRBV5-4 and TRBJ1-2): ETGVTQSPTHLIKTRGQQVTLRCSSQSGHNTVSWYQQALGQGPQFIFQYYREEENGRGNFPPRFSGLQFPNYSSELNVNALELDDSALYLCASSTASGQGIWGYTFGSGTRLTVV.